The 32 T cell receptor beta chains below come from one sample, sequenced in a study of OX40 agonist ivuxolimab in advanced cancers. TCRdb's copy holds only in-frame clones and misses some; the assay was immunoSEQ multiplex PCR. The profile shows some 86,000 clones, roughly 84% of them singletons. The input for sequencing was CD4+ or CD8+ T cells sorted from blood, taken in a trial of the OX40 agonist ivuxolimab. The receptors originated from an adult with an advanced solid tumor such as melanoma, head and neck, liver or kidney cancer.

The genes are TRBV7-6 and TRBJ2-1, with TRBD1 matching over 7 bases. This CDR3 is 15 amino acids long. V dropped 5 bases and J dropped 3; count of bases not matched to a gene: 7. Germline CDR1 reads SGHVS; CDR2 reads FNYEAQ. In DNA form, the CDR3 reads TGTGCCAGCAGCCTGGACAGGCCAGACTACAATGAGCAGTTCTTC. Its protein product is CASSLDRPDYNEQFF. Full variable domain (outside the CDR3, taken from reference TRBV7-6 and TRBJ2-1): GAGVSQSPRYKVTKRGQDVALRCDPISGHVSLYWYRQALGQGPEFLTYFNYEAQQDKSGLPNDRFSAERPEGSISTLTIQRTEQRDSAMYRCASSLDRPDYNEQFFGPGTRLTVL.

Only a few counts were recorded for this clone. The V call is TRBV18, the J call TRBJ1-2; possible D gene TRBD1, 5 bases. CDR1 is KGHSH and CDR2 is LQKENI in the germline V gene. V shed 3 bases and J shed 5 bases, with 13 bases lying between them. There are 14 residues in the CDR3. The CDR3 reads CASSPVPGRYGYTF. In DNA, the CDR3 is TGTGCCAGCTCACCCGTCCCAGGGAGATATGGCTACACCTTC.

The chain joins TRBV28 to TRBJ2-3; tentatively, D is TRBD1 or TRBD2 (5 bases each). Between the trimmed V and J ends, which lost 5 bases and 1 base, there was a span of 13 bases. There are 15 residues in the CDR3. CDR1 is MDHEN, CDR2 SYDVKM, per germline. The CDR3 DNA follows: TGTGCCAGCAGTCTCTCTAGAGGGGGCACAGATACGCAGTATTTT. It is translated as CASSLSRGGTDTQYF. Looking up the rest from reference TRBV28 and TRBJ2-3 gives the full variable domain: DVKVTQSSRYLVKRTGEKVFLECVQDMDHENMFWYRQDPGLGLRLIYFSYDVKMKEKGDIPEGYSVSREKKERFSLILESASTNQTSMYLCASSLSRGGTDTQYFGPGTRLTVL.

The rearrangement uses TRBV5-4 and TRBJ1-5; 8 nucleotides line up with TRBD1. The trim removed 0 bases at V and 0 bases at J, leaving 2 bases unmatched. Germline V gene lookup returns CDR1 SGHNT and CDR2 YYREEE (reference sequence). The length of the CDR3 is 16 residues. CDR3 amino acids: CASSLAGQDSNQPQHF. The DNA of the CDR3 is TGTGCCAGCAGCTTGGCGGGACAGGATAGCAATCAGCCCCAGCATTTT.

This clone has a single count. The chain joins TRBV5-4 to TRBJ2-5; 7 positions match TRBD2. V was pared by 0 bases and J by 7 bases, with 9 bases of the junction left unmatched. The CDR3 is 15 amino acids. The germline gives CDR1 SGHNT, CDR2 YYREEE (reference sequence). The DNA for the CDR3 is TGTGCCAGCAGCTTGGCCTATGGACTAGAAGGGACCCAGTACTTC. Amino acid sequence: CASSLAYGLEGTQYF.

The genes are TRBV11-1 and TRBJ1-2; D unclear. The CDR3 extends over 13 amino acids. Germline V gene lookup returns CDR1 SGHAT and CDR2 FQDESV (reference sequence). Trimming stripped 3 bases from V and 4 bases from J, with 9 bases between. The chain's CDR3 is CASSFAVGYGYTF. CDR3 in DNA: TGTGCCAGCAGCTTTGCAGTTGGCTATGGCTACACCTTC.

The CDR3 region is CASSRGLVDEQYF. The CDR3 coding sequence is TGTGCCTCCTCCCGAGGACTAGTTGACGAGCAGTACTTC. The chain links TRBV2 to TRBJ2-7, with 7 positions matching TRBD2. Germline assignment: CDR1 SNHLY and CDR2 FYNNEI. The CDR3 consists of 13 residues. J gave up 5 bases and V 11 bases, and 12 bases lay outside the gene matches. Looking up the rest from reference TRBV2 and TRBJ2-7 gives the full variable domain: EPEVTQTPSHQVTQMGQEVILRCVPISNHLYFYWYRQILGQKVEFLVSFYNNEISEKSEIFDDQFSVERPDGSNFTLKIRSTKLEDSAMYFCASSRGLVDEQYFGPGTRLTVT.

The rearrangement uses TRBV11-3 and TRBJ2-1; D gene unclear. Germline CDR1 is SGHNT and CDR2 is YENEEA. CDR3 length equals 15 residues. Trimming cost V 3 bases and J 0 bases, with 9 bases left between them. CDR3 in amino acids: CASSFGYHSYNEQFF. In nucleotides, the CDR3 is TGTGCCAGCAGCTTCGGGTACCACTCCTACAATGAGCAGTTCTTC.

This clone was recorded at least ten times. The V call is TRBV9, the J call TRBJ1-2, with D maybe TRBD1 (5 bases). This CDR3 is 14 amino acids long. Germline V CDR1 and CDR2: SGDLS, YYNGEE. Deletions cut 4 bases from V and 5 bases from J, with 15 bases between. The CDR3 spells CASSPGGSGYGYTF. CDR3 in DNA: TGTGCCAGCAGCCCGGGGGGTTCGGGGTATGGCTACACCTTC.

This clone was counted a few times. This chain links TRBV5-6 with TRBJ1-5, with D uncertain. Trimming shortened V by 0 bases and J by 6 bases, and 19 bases separated the two germline ends. The CDR3 totals 17 residues. CDR1 SGHDT and CDR2 YYEEEE come from the germline V gene. This CDR3 is CASSLAGDGVVGQPQHF. The CDR3 DNA reads TGTGCCAGCAGCTTGGCCGGCGATGGGGTCGTGGGTCAGCCCCAGCATTTT.

The chain carries TRBV7-9 and TRBJ2-2; 12 bases match TRBD2. Germline loops: CDR1 SEHNR, CDR2 FQNEAQ (reference sequence). The length of the CDR3 is 15 residues. Trimming at V came to 5 bases and at J to 6 bases, leaving 4 bases not matched to a gene. The CDR3 sequence is CASSPTSGRPGELFF. CDR3 nucleotide sequence: TGTGCCAGCAGCCCGACTAGCGGGAGACCCGGGGAGCTGTTTTTT. Using reference TRBV7-9 and TRBJ2-2 for the parts outside the CDR3, the full variable domain is DTGVSQNPRHKITKRGQNVTFRCDPISEHNRLYWYRQTLGQGPEFLTYFQNEAQLEKSRLLSDRFSAERPKGSFSTLEIQRTEQGDSAMYLCASSPTSGRPGELFFGEGSRLTVL.

The rearrangement links TRBV27 to TRBJ2-3; D ambiguous. CDR3 length equals 14 residues. V was pared by 3 bases and J by 0 bases, with 7 bases between. Germline V gives CDR1 MNHEY, CDR2 SMNVEV (reference sequence). The DNA of the CDR3 is TGTGCCAGCAGTTTTGGCCGAAGCACAGATACGCAGTATTTT. This sequence encodes CASSFGRSTDTQYF.

The chain links TRBV7-2 to TRBJ2-3; D is perhaps TRBD1 or TRBD2 (5 bases each). This CDR3 spans 14 amino acids. V gave up 5 bases and J gave up 0 bases, with 9 bases separating them. Germline values: CDR1 SGHTA, CDR2 FQGNSA. CDR3 sequence reads: CASSGTPSTDTQYF. Here the CDR3 DNA reads TGTGCCAGCAGCGGGACGCCCAGCACAGATACGCAGTATTTT. Filled out from reference TRBV7-2 and TRBJ2-3, the complete variable domain reads GAGVSQSPSNKVTEKGKDVELRCDPISGHTALYWYRQSLGQGLEFLIYFQGNSAPDKSGLPSDRFSAERTGGSVSTLTIQRTQQEDSAVYLCASSGTPSTDTQYFGPGTRLTVL.

The genes are TRBV6-6 and TRBJ2-2, with 9 bases that match TRBD1. The CDR3 consists of 15 residues. V shed 6 bases and J 7 bases; nucleotides not matched to a gene: 9. Germline CDR1 is MNHNY and CDR2 is SVGAGI (reference sequence). CDR3 loop: CASSPKQGAHGELFF. The DNA of the CDR3 is TGTGCCAGCAGCCCCAAACAGGGGGCGCACGGGGAGCTGTTTTTT.

The V gene is TRBV7-9, the J gene TRBJ1-4; D may be TRBD1 (5 bases). Germline V gives CDR1 SEHNR, CDR2 FQNEAQ (reference sequence). The CDR3 totals 15 residues. Trimming removed 1 base at V and 4 bases at J, with 10 bases between. The CDR3 region has the DNA TGTGCCAGCAGCTTAGTAGGGGCGGGTAATGAAAAACTGTTTTTT. Translated, it gives CASSLVGAGNEKLFF. The whole variable domain, remainder taken from reference TRBV7-9 and TRBJ1-4, is DTGVSQNPRHKITKRGQNVTFRCDPISEHNRLYWYRQTLGQGPEFLTYFQNEAQLEKSRLLSDRFSAERPKGSFSTLEIQRTEQGDSAMYLCASSLVGAGNEKLFFGSGTQLSVL.

The chain employs TRBV11-3 and TRBJ2-1, with D perhaps TRBD1 (5 bases). The CDR3 consists of 14 residues. CDR1 and CDR2 (germline): SGHNT, YENEEA. Trimming stripped 3 bases from V and 7 bases from J, with 13 bases between. CDR3 in DNA: TGTGCCAGCAGCTTGCAGGGTCGTCTTAATGAGCAGTTCTTC. Residues: CASSLQGRLNEQFF. Looking up the rest from reference TRBV11-3 and TRBJ2-1 gives the full variable domain: EAGVVQSPRYKIIEKKQPVAFWCNPISGHNTLYWYLQNLGQGPELLIRYENEEAVDDSQLPKDRFSAERLKGVDSTLKIQPAELGDSAVYLCASSLQGRLNEQFFGPGTRLTVL.

This rearrangement joins TRBV28 to TRBJ2-4, with 9 bases that match TRBD2. Germline CDR1 reads MDHEN; CDR2 reads SYDVKM. Germline trimming cut 6 bases from V and 4 bases from J; bases unmatched to any gene: 1. There are 13 residues in the CDR3. The CDR3 is CASRTSGKNIQYF. The CDR3 bases are TGTGCCAGCAGGACTAGCGGAAAAAACATTCAGTACTTC.

The chain uses TRBV7-8 and TRBJ2-5, with D perhaps matching TRBD1 (6 bases). V shed 7 bases and J shed 2 bases, with 8 bases lying between them. This CDR3 comprises 12 residues. Germline-derived CDR1 and CDR2 are SGHVS and FQNEAQ. The CDR3 reads CASTGHQETQYF. The CDR3, as DNA: TGTGCCAGCACGGGACATCAAGAGACCCAGTACTTC.

The chain has TRBV9 and TRBJ2-1; D is unresolved. Trimming took 4 bases from V and 6 from J, leaving 11 bases between them. This CDR3 is built from 13 residues. In germline, CDR1 is SGDLS, CDR2 YYNGEE. The DNA for the CDR3 is TGTGCCAGCAGCCTTTGGACGGCCAATGAGCAGTTCTTC. Amino acid sequence: CASSLWTANEQFF.

In its sample, this clone was seen a few times. CDR3: CASSQDRAGGYTF. The CDR3 DNA sequence: TGCGCCAGCAGCCAAGATCGGGCAGGTGGCTACACCTTC. The chain couples TRBV4-1 to TRBJ1-2; no clear D. The CDR3 runs 13 residues. Germline values: CDR1 MGHRA, CDR2 YSYEKL. The V gene lost 0 bases and the J gene lost 7 bases, with 9 bases spanning the gap.

The J gene is TRBJ1-5, the V gene TRBV19, with D perhaps matching TRBD1 (5 bases). V was shortened by 0 bases and J by 4 bases, with 10 bases between the two germline ends. CDR3 size: 15 residues. CDR1 is LNHDA, CDR2 SQIVND, per germline (reference sequence). CDR3 loop: CASSIDTGGNQPQHF. The DNA of the CDR3 is TGTGCCAGTAGTATAGATACAGGAGGAAATCAGCCCCAGCATTTT. Full variable domain (remainder filled in from reference TRBV19 and TRBJ1-5): DGGITQSPKYLFRKEGQNVTLSCEQNLNHDAMYWYRQDPGQGLRLIYYSQIVNDFQKGDIAEGYSVSREKKESFPLTVTSAQKNPTAFYLCASSIDTGGNQPQHFGDGTRLSIL.

This clone was observed a single time. The rearrangement joins TRBV7-2 to TRBJ2-7, with 8 bases identical to TRBD2. The trim removed 3 bases at V and 2 bases at J, leaving 3 bases unmatched. The CDR3 covers 14 residues. The germline CDR1 and CDR2 sequences are SGHTA and FQGNSA. The CDR3 DNA follows: TGTGCCAGCAGCTTGCGGGAGGCCACCTACGAGCAGTACTTC. This codes for CASSLREATYEQYF.

The chain is built from TRBV7-9 and TRBJ1-3, with no clear D. Germline V lookup: CDR1 SEHNR, CDR2 FQNEAQ (reference sequence). This CDR3 spans 13 amino acids. V was clipped by 4 bases and J by 0 bases, with 4 bases between them. CDR3 DNA sequence: TGTGCCAGCAGCTACAGCTCTGGAAACACCATATATTTT. Translated, it gives CASSYSSGNTIYF.

The rearrangement uses TRBV14 and TRBJ2-7, with 8 bases matching TRBD2. With V trimmed by 1 base and J by 4 bases, 6 bases remained unmatched. Germline CDR1 is SGHDN and CDR2 is FVKESK. The CDR3 length is 15 residues. The CDR3 bases are TGTGCCAGCAGCCAAGCGGGTAGCGGGGATTACGAGCAGTACTTC. It is translated as CASSQAGSGDYEQYF.

The chain joins TRBV2 to TRBJ2-1, with D perhaps TRBD2 (6 bases). The germline V gene has CDR1 SNHLY and CDR2 FYNNEI. V was trimmed by 5 bases and J by 4 bases, leaving 18 bases between them. This CDR3 comprises 16 residues. CDR3 residues: CASSYSGVAGYNEQFF. CDR3 in DNA: TGTGCCAGCAGTTACTCCGGGGTCGCGGGGTACAATGAGCAGTTCTTC. The variable domain in full, completed from reference TRBV2 and TRBJ2-1, reads EPEVTQTPSHQVTQMGQEVILRCVPISNHLYFYWYRQILGQKVEFLVSFYNNEISEKSEIFDDQFSVERPDGSNFTLKIRSTKLEDSAMYFCASSYSGVAGYNEQFFGPGTRLTVL.

The J gene is TRBJ1-1, the V gene TRBV9; D ambiguous. Trimming shortened V by 3 bases and J by 1 base, and 10 bases separated the two germline ends. The germline CDR1 and CDR2 sequences are SGDLS and YYNGEE. This CDR3 region has 14 residues. The CDR3 loop is CASSALGKNTEAFF. The CDR3 nucleotides are TGTGCCAGCAGCGCTCTAGGAAAGAACACTGAAGCTTTCTTT.

The CDR3 spells CASSYGQGRTYEQYF. The DNA for the CDR3 is TGTGCCAGCAGCTACGGACAGGGGAGAACCTACGAGCAGTACTTC. The rearrangement links TRBV7-6 to TRBJ2-7; 9 bases map to TRBD1. Germline V lookup: CDR1 SGHVS, CDR2 FNYEAQ. This CDR3 spans 15 amino acids. Trimming cost V 4 bases and J 2 bases; bases outside gene matches: 6.

The chain links TRBV19 to TRBJ2-7, with D uncertain. This CDR3 has 12 residues. V was trimmed by 8 bases and J by 5 bases, leaving 13 bases between them. Germline-derived CDR1 and CDR2 are LNHDA and SQIVND (reference sequence). The CDR3 loop is CASCPTGNEQYF. The CDR3 DNA sequence: TGTGCCAGTTGTCCGACGGGCAACGAGCAGTACTTC.

The chain joins TRBV7-8 to TRBJ1-5; D unclear. The CDR3 extends over 14 amino acids. Germline values: CDR1 SGHVS, CDR2 FQNEAQ. The ends were cut back, 2 bases at V and 7 bases at J, with 12 bases in the middle. The CDR3 region has the DNA TGTGCCAGCAGCTTAATGAGGGAAAGCCAGCCCCAGCATTTT. This gives the protein CASSLMRESQPQHF.

J is TRBJ2-1 and V is TRBV7-3; TRBD1 matches 7 bases. CDR3 length: 13 residues. Germline V gene data show CDR1 as SGHTA and CDR2 as FQGTGA. V lost 4 bases to trimming and J lost 8 bases; unmatched junction nucleotides: 5. The CDR3 loop reads CASSSGGWDEQFF. DNA for the CDR3: TGTGCCAGCAGCTCAGGGGGATGGGATGAGCAGTTCTTC. The variable domain in full, with the rest retrieved from reference TRBV7-3 and TRBJ2-1, is GAGVSQTPSNKVTEKGKYVELRCDPISGHTALYWYRQSLGQGPEFLIYFQGTGAADDSGLPNDRFFAVRPEGSVSTLKIQRTERGDSAVYLCASSSGGWDEQFFGPGTRLTVL.

The rearrangement joins TRBV5-6 to TRBJ2-1, with TRBD2 matching 13 bases. Germline CDR1 and CDR2: SGHDT and YYEEEE. Unmatched junction bases numbered 5, after V lost 4 bases and J lost 10 bases. CDR3 length equals 14 residues. CDR3: CASSPVLAGGEQFF. Written as DNA, the CDR3 is TGTGCCAGCAGCCCGGTACTAGCGGGAGGGGAGCAGTTCTTC.

DNA for the CDR3: TGTGCCAGCAGTTCCACTCCCCTTGTGGGGGCCTCCTACGAGCAGTACTTC. Translation gives CASSSTPLVGASYEQYF. The genes are TRBV28 and TRBJ2-7, with a possible D match to TRBD1 (6 bases). The V end was cut by 4 bases, the J end by 0 bases, with 19 bases between. The V gene's germline CDR1 is MDHEN and CDR2 SYDVKM. The CDR3 contains 17 residues.